This TCR beta chain was documented in a study of T cell repertoires in cytomegalovirus infection. The overall study: Signatures in public TCR beta sequences pointed to both CMV infection and matching HLA type. Study-level points and caveats: The ex vivo response showed dominance by HLA-C-restricted CMV-specific TCR beta clonotypes.

Worth noting for this clonotype: Its antigen is as yet unknown.

TCRdb reanalysed the reads using MiXCR and keeps one entry per CDR3 protein. This sample has about 770,000 distinct CDR3 sequences, with 25% to 30% found just once. Looked up from germline, CDR1 is SGHNT and CDR2 is YYREEE (reference sequence). V lost 2 bases to trimming and J lost 5 bases, with 5 bases between them. CDR3 length: 13 amino acids. The receptor was derived from a human donor in good health (CMV status not recorded). Some clones in this sample may be carry-over from other donors' samples. The sample in question was cultured CD8+ T cells from PBMCs, obtained from culture after CMV antigen stimulation. The rearrangement joins TRBV5-4 to TRBJ1-6; D ambiguous. The CDR3: CASSFQNNSPLHF. The CDR3 bases are TGTGCCAGCAGCTTTCAGAATAATTCACCCCTCCACTTT.